This record covers a single T cell receptor (beta chain). Antigen unknown. Using immunoSEQ multiplex PCR, the repertoire was profiled, and TCRdb retains in-frame clones only, with some absent. Of about 38,000 clones in the sample, around 93% are singletons; the top ten hold around 3.4%. This record belongs to a study of cytomegalovirus exposure and HLA in healthy donors. The overall study: The 120 validation repertoires were produced on the same platform as the 500 to 800 repertoires of the first cohort. This was reported in a later analysis.

Study-level points and caveats: Many donors shared some public TCRs, even though most TCR sequences were rare. TCR beta chains numbering some 160 were designated cytomegalovirus-associated.

Input material: PBMCs. The clonotype was recovered from a man aged 18 to 29 in good health and CMV-seronegative.

CDR3: CASSEDGLWGTSSSGANVLTF. CDR3 sequence (DNA): TGTGCCAGCAGTGAAGATGGACTTTGGGGGACTTCGAGCTCTGGGGCCAACGTCCTGACTTTC. The chain carries TRBV6-1 and TRBJ2-6; possibly TRBD2 for D (6 bases). Trimming pared 1 base from V and 0 bases from J, leaving 22 bases between. CDR1 and CDR2 from the germline V gene are MNHNS and SASEGT. CDR3 length: 21 residues.